These T cell receptor beta chains were read from a single sample in a study of T cells in Graves' hyperthyroidism and ophthalmopathy. TCRdb recomputed calls from the multiplex PCR reads with MiXCR, one row per CDR3 protein. Here the sample spans about 200,000 distinct CDR3 sequences, around a sixth being singletons. Sequences were obtained from blood. These receptors were taken from a woman in her fifties or sixties with Graves' hyperthyroidism. Both conserved end residues are part of each CDR3. Fields, in order: D gene, V gene, J gene, clone size, CDR3 DNA, CDR3 protein. The D gene is left open where the match is weak. Size values are once, few and many counts, or a class for expanded clones, and some rows have none.

>-|TRBV19|TRBJ1-6|many
TGTGCCAGTAGTATAGATCAAACAGGGTCACCCCTCCACTTT
CASSIDQTGSPLHF
>-|TRBV5-4|TRBJ2-5|-
TGTGCCAGCAGCTTGGCGCAGACGAAAGAGACCCAGTACTTC
CASSLAQTKETQYF
>-|TRBV29-1|TRBJ2-3|-
TGCAGCGCCCCCGGGCGAAAGGGGAGCACAGATACGCAGTATTTT
CSAPGRKGSTDTQYF
>TRBD2|TRBV28|TRBJ2-5|-
TGTGCCAGCAGTCCCCGGGGAGCGGGAGCAAACCAAGAGACCCAGTACTTC
CASSPRGAGANQETQYF
>-|TRBV2|TRBJ2-3|-
TGTGCCAGCAGTGGGGGCGGCTACACAGATACGCAGTATTTT
CASSGGGYTDTQYF
>TRBD1|TRBV11-3|TRBJ2-3|many
TGTGCCAGCAGCTCTGGACAGGGGAGGACAGATACGCAGTATTTT
CASSSGQGRTDTQYF
>-|TRBV6-5|TRBJ2-2|-
TGTGCCAGCAGATCAGGGGCCGCGGACACCGGGGAGCTGTTTTTT
CASRSGAADTGELFF
>TRBD1|TRBV5-1|TRBJ2-1|-
TGCGCCAGCAGCCCGACGAGGACAGGCAATAATGAGCAGTTCTTC
CASSPTRTGNNEQFF
>-|TRBV12-3/TRBV12-4|TRBJ1-3|many
TGTGCCAGCGCCCCCCACAGCTCTGGAAACACCATATATTTT
CASAPHSSGNTIYF
>-|TRBV7-3|TRBJ2-5|many
TGTGCCAGCAGCTTAACGAGGGAAGAGACCCAGTACTTC
CASSLTREETQYF
>TRBD1|TRBV2|TRBJ2-3|many
TGTGCCAGCCTCCCGGGACAGGGAAGCACAGATACGCAGTATTTT
CASLPGQGSTDTQYF
>TRBD2|TRBV10-1|TRBJ2-3|many
TGCGCCAGCCCCGGGACTAGCCGCACAGATACGCAGTATTTT
CASPGTSRTDTQYF
>-|TRBV20-1|TRBJ2-3|many
TGCAGTGCTCGAGATTATGAGGAGAGGGTGTTCGTAGATACGCAGTATTTT
CSARDYEERVFVDTQYF
>-|TRBV6-1|TRBJ2-1|many
TGTGCCAGCAGTGGTGGTAGCGTCGTTGAGCAGTTCTTC
CASSGGSVVEQFF
>-|TRBV7-9|TRBJ2-4|many
TGTGCCAGCAGCGTAACAGGAGACAAAAACATTCAGTACTTC
CASSVTGDKNIQYF
>TRBD1|TRBV12-3/TRBV12-4|TRBJ2-7|few
TGTGCCAGCAGTTTTGGCGGGACAGGGGGAAGCGAGCAGTACTTC
CASSFGGTGGSEQYF
>TRBD1|TRBV12-3/TRBV12-4|TRBJ1-2|many
TGTGCCAGCAGTTTCAGACAGGGGGCAGTAAACTATGGCTACACCTTC
CASSFRQGAVNYGYTF
>-|TRBV12-3/TRBV12-4|TRBJ2-6|-
TGTGCCAGCAGTCGACACGCGCCGACCTCTGGGGCCAACGTCCTGACTTTC
CASSRHAPTSGANVLTF
>TRBD2|TRBV3-1|TRBJ2-5|many
TGTGCCAGCAGCACACAGGCCTGGCGGGAGTACCAAGAGACCCAGTACTTC
CASSTQAWREYQETQYF
>-|TRBV12-3/TRBV12-4|TRBJ1-2|many
TGTGCCAGCAGTTCCGGGACCTCCCCGGGAGGCTACACCTTC
CASSSGTSPGGYTF
>TRBD1|TRBV6-1|TRBJ1-5|few
TGTGCCAGCAGCGGGGACAGGTATAGCAATCAGCCCCAGCATTTT
CASSGDRYSNQPQHF
>TRBD2|TRBV11-2|TRBJ2-7|many
TGTGCCAGCAGCCCACCCGGGACTAGTGCCGAGCAGTACTTC
CASSPPGTSAEQYF
>TRBD2|TRBV6-6|TRBJ2-1|many
TGTGCCAGCAGTTACTCGCTGAGACTAGCGGAAAAAAGTGTCTACAATGAGCAGTTCTTC
CASSYSLRLAEKSVYNEQFF
>TRBD1|TRBV12-3/TRBV12-4|TRBJ2-2|many
TGTGCCAGCAGTTCCCGGACAGGGTGGACCGGGGAGCTGTTTTTT
CASSSRTGWTGELFF
>-|TRBV6-4|TRBJ1-1|many
TGTGCCAGCAGGATGGACATTGACACTGAAGCTTTCTTT
CASRMDIDTEAFF
>TRBD1|TRBV28|TRBJ1-1|few
TGTGCCAGCAGTGTCCGACAGGGGGCCGCCCTGAACACTGAAGCTTTCTTT
CASSVRQGAALNTEAFF
>TRBD1|TRBV29-1|TRBJ2-1|many
TGCAGCGTTGAAGGGACAGGGCGGGGAAATGAGCAGTTCTTC
CSVEGTGRGNEQFF
>TRBD2|TRBV18|TRBJ2-5|-
TGTGCCAGCTCAGGCGGGGCGCTAGCGGAAGCTGTGTACTTC
CASSGGALAEAVYF
>-|TRBV11-2|TRBJ2-7|-
TGTGCCAGCAGCTTAGCCAGGGACGAGCAGTACTTC
CASSLARDEQYF
>TRBD1|TRBV7-8|TRBJ2-2|-
TGTGCCAGCAGGCCGACAGGGGCGGACACCGGGGAGCTGTTTTTT
CASRPTGADTGELFF
>TRBD1|TRBV6-2/TRBV6-3|TRBJ2-5|few
TGTGCCAGCAGTTACTCGACGACAGGGCCCCAAGAGACCCAGTACTTC
CASSYSTTGPQETQYF
>-|TRBV6-6|TRBJ1-1|many
TGTGCCAGCAGTTATTCGCAGGGGCCTCTCACTGAAGCTTTCTTT
CASSYSQGPLTEAFF
>-|TRBV6-1|TRBJ2-7|many
TGTGCCAGCAGTGAGATCGGGACTCACACCTACGAGCAGTACTTC
CASSEIGTHTYEQYF
>-|TRBV24-1|TRBJ1-5|few
TGTGCCACCAGTGACCCCCTTTTGGGGCCCCAGCATTTT
CATSDPLLGPQHF
>-|TRBV5-4|TRBJ1-6|-
TGTGCCAGCAGCGCGCAACAGGGAAATAATTCACCCCTCCACTTT
CASSAQQGNNSPLHF
>TRBD1|TRBV5-1|TRBJ2-7|-
TGCGCCAGCAGCTTGCTCCAGGGGGCCTCCGAGCAGTACTTC
CASSLLQGASEQYF
>-|TRBV11-2|TRBJ1-5|-
TGTGCCAGCAGCTTAGAGGGGAACAATCAGCCCCAGCATTTT
CASSLEGNNQPQHF
>-|TRBV2|TRBJ2-7|many
TGTGCCAGCCGGTTAAGCGGGACAAACGAGCAGTACTTC
CASRLSGTNEQYF
>TRBD2|TRBV12-3/TRBV12-4|TRBJ2-4|many
TGTGCCAGCAGGTCCACTAGCGGGGATCAGTACTTC
CASRSTSGDQYF
>-|TRBV19|TRBJ1-2|many
TGTGCCAGTAGTGGGGACGCATATGGCTACACCTTC
CASSGDAYGYTF
>-|TRBV30|TRBJ1-4|many
TGTGCCTGGAGCGCGAGGGGGTGGGACTCACGAGCAACTAATGAAAAACTGTTTTTT
CAWSARGWDSRATNEKLFF
>TRBD2|TRBV19|TRBJ2-3|few
TGTGCCAGTAGTAACCCGGGACTAGGCGTAGATACGCAGTATTTT
CASSNPGLGVDTQYF
>-|TRBV27|TRBJ1-2|few
TGTGCCAGCGGGACATACTATGGCTACACCTTC
CASGTYYGYTF
>-|TRBV11-3|TRBJ1-1|many
TGTGCCAGCAGTGGTAGCCCGAACACTGAAGCTTTCTTT
CASSGSPNTEAFF
>-|TRBV29-1|TRBJ1-1|many
TGCAGCGTTGATTGGGGTACTGAAGCTTTCTTT
CSVDWGTEAFF
>-|TRBV12-3/TRBV12-4|TRBJ2-3|many
TGTGCCAGCAGTAGGGGTCCAGACACAGATACGCAGTATTTT
CASSRGPDTDTQYF
>-|TRBV19|TRBJ2-2|-
TGTGCCAGCAATATACGGGGCCGATGGAGGACCGGGGAGCTGTTTTTT
CASNIRGRWRTGELFF
>-|TRBV3-1|TRBJ1-1|-
TGTGCCAGCAGCTACCAATTTGAAGCTTTCTTT
CASSYQFEAFF